Listed below are T cell receptor beta chains from one sample, sequenced in a study of shared clonotypes between healthy human individuals. Here immunoSEQ multiplex PCR was the method, and the copy in TCRdb shows in-frame clones only, minus some. The sample lists more than 450,000 clones; 75% to 85% were seen once. Specimen: PBMCs. Receptors originate from a woman in her thirties or forties in good health. Some clones in this sample may be carry-over from other donors' samples. CDR3s include the opening cysteine and the closing phenylalanine or tryptophan. D genes are given only for firm matches. Clone size is stated in some rows and not others, as once, few, many or a class when expanded.

V gene	D gene	J gene	clone size	CDR3 DNA	CDR3 protein
TRBV5-1	NA	TRBJ2-1	few	TGCGCCAGCAGCCAAGTCAATGAGCAGTTCTTC	CASSQVNEQFF
TRBV4-2	NA	TRBJ1-4	NA	TGTGCCAGCAGCCTCCAGAGTCGGGCAACTAATGAAAAACTGTTTTTT	CASSLQSRATNEKLFF
TRBV7-2	NA	TRBJ2-2	few	TGTGCCAGCAGCTTGAGACGGCACACCGGGGAGCTGTTTTTT	CASSLRRHTGELFF
TRBV7-3	NA	TRBJ1-1	NA	TGTGCCAGCAGCTTATACGGCAACACTGAAGCTTTCTTT	CASSLYGNTEAFF
TRBV19	TRBD1	TRBJ1-1	NA	TGTGCCAGTAGTATAGAGAGGGACAGGCCGATGAACACTGAAGCTTTCTTT	CASSIERDRPMNTEAFF
TRBV4-2	NA	TRBJ1-2	NA	TGTGCCAGCAGCCATCTTCGACAAGTTAACTATGGCTACACCTTC	CASSHLRQVNYGYTF
TRBV15	TRBD1	TRBJ1-4	NA	TGTGCCACCAGCATCGACAGGGGCGGTGAAAAACTGTTTTTT	CATSIDRGGEKLFF
TRBV2	NA	TRBJ2-2	NA	TGTGCCAGCAGTCCCAGCGGGAACACCGGGGAGCTGTTTTTT	CASSPSGNTGELFF
TRBV18	NA	TRBJ2-3	NA	TGTGCCAGCTCACGCGGGACTACGACAGGGAGTGCAGATACGCAGTATTTT	CASSRGTTTGSADTQYF
TRBV18	TRBD1	TRBJ2-2	NA	TGTGCCAGCTCACCACCGCGCGGACAGGGGGCCGCCACCGGGGAGCTGTTTTTT	CASSPPRGQGAATGELFF
TRBV6-1	NA	TRBJ1-2	NA	TGTGCCAGCAGTGAATGGGGCGGCTATGGCTACACCTTC	CASSEWGGYGYTF
TRBV28	TRBD1	TRBJ1-5	NA	TGTGCCAGCAGACCCCGGGGACAGGGAAGTAATCAGCCCCAGCATTTT	CASRPRGQGSNQPQHF
TRBV29-1	TRBD2	TRBJ2-1	NA	TGCAGCGTCCTAGCGGGGAGCTCCTACAATGAGCAGTTCTTC	CSVLAGSSYNEQFF
TRBV7-3	NA	TRBJ2-4	NA	TGTGCCAGCACCCCCGGAGGGCTCACCATAGCCAAAAACATTCAGTACTTC	CASTPGGLTIAKNIQYF
TRBV28	TRBD1	TRBJ1-1	NA	TGTGCCAGCAGTTTGACAGGGGTCGGACGGACTGAAGCTTTCTTT	CASSLTGVGRTEAFF
TRBV6-4	NA	TRBJ2-1	NA	TGTGCCAGCAGTGAACAGGGACTCGGATCCTACAATGAGCAGTTCTTC	CASSEQGLGSYNEQFF
TRBV7-2	NA	TRBJ1-1	few	TGTGCCAGCAGCTTAAACAGGAACACTGAAGCTTTCTTT	CASSLNRNTEAFF
TRBV4-3	TRBD2	TRBJ2-7	NA	TGCGCCAGCAGCTTAGCGGGAGGCTACGAGCAGTACTTC	CASSLAGGYEQYF
TRBV27	TRBD2	TRBJ2-7	NA	TGTGCCAGCAGTTTATGGGACGGGAGGAGTTACGAGCAGTACTTC	CASSLWDGRSYEQYF
TRBV11-2	NA	TRBJ2-5	NA	TGTGCCAGCAGCGTAAGGCTCCAAGAGACCCAGTACTTC	CASSVRLQETQYF
TRBV7-3	TRBD2	TRBJ2-7	few	TGTGCCAGCAGTCAACGAGCCGGACTAGCGGGAGTGGAGCAGTACTTC	CASSQRAGLAGVEQYF
TRBV5-1	NA	TRBJ2-3	NA	TGCGCCAGCAGCTTAGACAGCCCTAGCACAGATACGCAGTATTTT	CASSLDSPSTDTQYF
TRBV7-7	TRBD2	TRBJ2-5	NA	TGTGCCAGCAGCGGGACTAGCGGGAGGCCGGAGACCCAGTACTTC	CASSGTSGRPETQYF
TRBV7-3	TRBD1	TRBJ2-2	NA	TGTGCCAGCAGCCAGGACAGGGGCGGCGGGGAGCTGTTTTTT	CASSQDRGGGELFF
TRBV9	TRBD2	TRBJ2-1	NA	TGTGCCAGCAGCGTAGGGGGTAGCGGGACTTTCAATGAGCAGTTCTTC	CASSVGGSGTFNEQFF
TRBV4-3	NA	TRBJ1-4	NA	TGCGCCAGCAGCCAAGATATAGGGGCCCAGGGGTGGGTGTTTTTT	CASSQDIGAQGWVFF
TRBV11-3	NA	TRBJ2-1	NA	TGTGCCAGCAGCTCAACCCAGAATGAGCAGTTCTTC	CASSSTQNEQFF
TRBV5-8	NA	TRBJ2-7	NA	TGTGCCAGCAGCCCCCGACAGGTCTCCTACGAGCAGTACTTC	CASSPRQVSYEQYF
TRBV5-1	TRBD1	TRBJ1-2	NA	TGCGCCAGCAGATCACAGGGGAGGTATGGCTACACCTTC	CASRSQGRYGYTF
TRBV19	NA	TRBJ2-7	NA	TGTGCCAGTAGTCCGGCGGTGAGCTCCTACGAGCAGTACTTC	CASSPAVSSYEQYF
TRBV7-9	NA	TRBJ2-6	NA	TGTGCCAGCAGCTTAGTATGGGCAGGGGAACGGTCTGGGGCCAACGTCCTGACTTTC	CASSLVWAGERSGANVLTF
TRBV11-1	NA	TRBJ2-7	NA	TGTGCCAGCAGCTTAGGCCCCTTCGCCTACGAGCAGTACTTC	CASSLGPFAYEQYF
TRBV2	NA	TRBJ2-5	NA	TGTGCCGGAGACAGACAAGAGACCCAGTACTTC	CAGDRQETQYF
TRBV5-4	NA	TRBJ1-4	NA	TGTGCCAGCAGCTTGGAGGGCCCTAGTGAAAAACTGTTTTTT	CASSLEGPSEKLFF
TRBV18	TRBD2	TRBJ2-7	NA	TGTGCCAGCTCAGAAGGACTAGCGGAGCTTTCCTACGAGCAGTACTTC	CASSEGLAELSYEQYF
TRBV6-5	NA	TRBJ2-1	NA	TGTGCCAGCAGTTACTCGAGGAGCTCCTACAATGAGCAGTTCTTC	CASSYSRSSYNEQFF
TRBV5-1	NA	TRBJ1-2	NA	TGCGCCAGCAGCCTTCCGGACAGCCTGTACTCCTATGGCTACACCTTC	CASSLPDSLYSYGYTF
TRBV18	NA	TRBJ1-2	NA	TGTGCCAGCATGAGACAGCTTGGCTATGGCTACACCTTC	CASMRQLGYGYTF
TRBV18	NA	TRBJ1-4	NA	TGTGCCAGCTCACCACCGGCTGGAAATGAAAAACTGTTTTTT	CASSPPAGNEKLFF